The 9 T cell receptor beta chains presented below share a single source sample, sequenced in a study of blood T cell repertoires in COVID-19 (dated by TCRdb to about 2020). Receptor amplification or capture employed the immunoSEQ multiplex PCR assay. Drawn from immuneACCESS, this table holds only the in-frame rearrangements with V and J called that TCRdb kept. Clones are partly lost; checked studies trace under half to an unresolved V gene and leave the rest unexplained. A total of fewer than 75,000 clones appear in this sample, nearly 85% of them only once. The ten largest account for about two fifths of the sample. Material for sequencing was peripheral blood. The origin of the receptors is a human donor in a cohort sampled during active COVID-19.

This clone was counted once. The chain recombines TRBV30 with TRBJ1-5; D call uncertain. This CDR3 contains 12 residues. The germline CDR1 and CDR2 sequences are GTSNPN and SVGIG (reference sequence). Trimming removed 5 bases from V and 6 bases from J, with 11 bases in between. CDR3 loop: CAWRYGSQPQHF. CDR3 bases: TGTGCCTGGCGGTATGGTAGTCAGCCCCAGCATTTT.

The rearrangement joins TRBV30 to TRBJ2-5, with 8 bases lining up with TRBD2. CDR1 is GTSNPN and CDR2 is SVGIG in the germline V gene (reference sequence). The CDR3 is 16 residues long. With V trimmed by 0 bases and J by 0 bases, 6 bases remained unmatched. In nucleotides, the CDR3 is TGTGCCTGGAGTGTTGGAACTAGCGGTTACCAAGAGACCCAGTACTTC. Residues: CAWSVGTSGYQETQYF.

J is TRBJ2-2 and V is TRBV28, with 9 bases fitting TRBD1. The V gene end was trimmed by 4 bases and the J gene end by 7 bases; junction bases not matched to a gene: 13. CDR3 length: 17 residues. CDR1 and CDR2 (germline): MDHEN, SYDVKM. CDR3 protein: CASSSTGQGRVNGELFF. In DNA form, the CDR3 reads TGTGCCAGCAGTTCCACGGGACAGGGTCGGGTGAACGGGGAGCTGTTTTTT.

The chain has TRBV10-1 and TRBJ2-1; the match to TRBD1 covers 7 bases. Trimming at V came to 2 bases and at J to 1 base, leaving 5 bases not matched to a gene. CDR1 and CDR2 (germline): WNHNN, SYGVQD (reference sequence). This CDR3 contains 16 residues. Here the CDR3 reads CASSEKQGRSYNEQFF. The CDR3 DNA is TGCGCCAGCAGTGAGAAACAGGGGCGGTCCTACAATGAGCAGTTCTTC.

The V gene is TRBV7-9, the J gene TRBJ1-2; D unclear. CDR3 size: 14 residues. Germline V gives CDR1 SEHNR, CDR2 FQNEAQ (reference sequence). V lost 5 bases, J lost 1 base, and 11 bases lay in between. Written as DNA, the CDR3 is TGTGCCAGCAGCACAACGCCCGATAACTATGGCTACACCTTC. It translates to CASSTTPDNYGYTF.

This clone occurred a few times. The gene calls are TRBV5-8 and TRBJ1-5; D not certain. The V gene lost 4 bases and the J gene lost 3 bases, with 20 bases spanning the gap. From germline, CDR1 is SGHTS and CDR2 YDEGEE. The CDR3 loop spans 17 amino acids. The CDR3 is CASSAQRGKEANQPQHF. The CDR3 DNA sequence: TGTGCCAGCAGCGCCCAGCGAGGGAAAGAGGCCAATCAGCCCCAGCATTTT.

This chain links TRBV3-1 (or the pseudogene TRBV3-2) with TRBJ2-5; 10 nucleotides agree with TRBD1. The CDR3 has 16 amino acids. CDR1 is LGHDT and CDR2 is YNNKEL in the germline V gene (reference sequence). With 1 base clipped from V and 5 bases from J, the junction kept 7 bases outside the gene matches. The CDR3 spells CASSQARTGGRETQYF. The CDR3 DNA sequence: TGTGCCAGCAGCCAAGCCCGGACAGGGGGTAGGGAGACCCAGTACTTC.

The chain is built from TRBV27 and TRBJ1-3, with D hard to call. V lost 2 bases and J 0 bases, leaving 5 bases between the germline ends. This CDR3 region has 14 residues. The germline V gene has CDR1 MNHEY and CDR2 SMNVEV (reference sequence). The CDR3 loop reads CASSLGLSGNTIYF. As DNA, the CDR3 is TGTGCCAGCAGTTTAGGGCTCTCTGGAAACACCATATATTTT.

The chain carries TRBV7-9 and TRBJ2-7, with TRBD1 as a possible D gene (6 bases). CDR3 size: 13 residues. Germline V gene data show CDR1 as SEHNR and CDR2 as FQNEAQ (reference sequence). Trimming shortened V by 4 bases and J by 3 bases, and 10 bases separated the two germline ends. The CDR3 is CASSSQGYYEQYF. The CDR3 nucleotides read TGTGCCAGCAGCTCACAGGGATACTACGAGCAGTACTTC.